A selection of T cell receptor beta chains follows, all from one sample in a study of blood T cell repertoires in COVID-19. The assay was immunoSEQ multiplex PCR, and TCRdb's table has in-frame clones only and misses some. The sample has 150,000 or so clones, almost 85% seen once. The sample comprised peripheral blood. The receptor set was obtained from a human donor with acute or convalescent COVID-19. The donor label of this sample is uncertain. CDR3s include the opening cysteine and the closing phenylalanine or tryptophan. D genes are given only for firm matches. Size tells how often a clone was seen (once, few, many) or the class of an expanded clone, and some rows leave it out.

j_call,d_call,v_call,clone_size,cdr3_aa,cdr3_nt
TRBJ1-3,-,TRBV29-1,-,CSVEGMEGGNTIYF,TGCAGCGTTGAAGGAATGGAGGGGGGAAACACCATATATTTT
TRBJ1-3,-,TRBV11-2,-,CASSSRTEVDTIYF,TGTGCCAGCAGCTCCCGGACAGAGGTAGACACCATATATTTT
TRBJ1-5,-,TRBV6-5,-,CASSLHRDTYQPQHF,TGTGCCAGCAGTCTACACCGGGACACCTATCAGCCCCAGCATTTT
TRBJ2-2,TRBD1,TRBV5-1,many,CASSDGRLGQDRTGELFF,TGCGCCAGCAGCGACGGCCGGCTGGGACAGGACCGCACCGGGGAGCTGTTTTTT
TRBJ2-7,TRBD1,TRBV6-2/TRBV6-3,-,CASSPGQGSYEQYF,TGTGCCAGCAGTCCGGGACAGGGGTCATACGAGCAGTACTTC
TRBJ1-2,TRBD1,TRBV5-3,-,CARSLEGTGYGYTF,TGTGCCAGAAGCTTGGAAGGGACAGGGTATGGCTACACCTTC
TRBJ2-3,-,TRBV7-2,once,CASSLAGETTDTQYF,TGTGCCAGCAGCTTAGCAGGGGAAACCACAGATACGCAGTATTTT
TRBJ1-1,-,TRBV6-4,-,CARLFEAFF,TGTGCCAGGTTATTTGAAGCTTTCTTT
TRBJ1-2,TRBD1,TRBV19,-,CASSIAGQKVGYTF,TGTGCCAGTAGTATAGCGGGACAGAAGGTTGGCTACACCTTC
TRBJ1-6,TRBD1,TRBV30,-,CAERQPGQGLYNSPLHF,TGTGCCGAAAGACAGCCGGGACAGGGACTCTATAATTCACCCCTCCACTTT
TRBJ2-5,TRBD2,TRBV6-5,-,CASSSSGGAPETQYF,TGTGCCAGCAGCTCTAGCGGGGGGGCCCCTGAGACCCAGTACTTC
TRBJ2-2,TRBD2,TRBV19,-,CASSIGAGGNTGELFF,TGTGCCAGTAGTATTGGAGCGGGGGGTAACACCGGGGAGCTGTTTTTT
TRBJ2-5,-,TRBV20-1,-,CSALPRETQYF,TGCAGTGCTTTACCGAGGGAGACCCAGTACTTC
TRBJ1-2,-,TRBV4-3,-,CASSQDYGGVGGYTF,TGCGCCAGCAGCCAAGATTACGGGGGAGTAGGAGGCTACACCTTC
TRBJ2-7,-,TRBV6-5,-,CASSPRVGLSYEQYF,TGTGCCAGCAGTCCCCGTGTGGGGCTCTCCTACGAGCAGTACTTC
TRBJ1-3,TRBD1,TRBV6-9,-,CASSFPGQPDTIYF,TGTGCCAGCAGTTTCCCGGGACAGCCCGACACCATATATTTT
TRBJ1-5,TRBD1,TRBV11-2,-,CASSLRQGRNQPQHF,TGTGCCAGCAGCCTAAGACAGGGGCGGAATCAGCCCCAGCATTTT
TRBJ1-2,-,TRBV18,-,CASSPPQGPNYGYTF,TGTGCCAGCTCACCACCGCAGGGCCCTAACTATGGCTACACCTTC
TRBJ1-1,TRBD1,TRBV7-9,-,CASSRGDRETEAFF,TGTGCCAGCAGCAGAGGAGACAGGGAGACTGAAGCTTTCTTT
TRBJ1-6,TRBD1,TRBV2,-,CASSEALGGTSPLHF,TGTGCCAGCAGTGAAGCGCTAGGGGGCACCTCACCCCTCCACTTT
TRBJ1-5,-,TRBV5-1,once,CASSQGGHQPQHF,TGCGCCAGCAGCCAAGGGGGTCATCAGCCCCAGCATTTT
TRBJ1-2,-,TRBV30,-,CAWSVAGGYTF,TGTGCCTGGAGTGTAGCCGGGGGCTACACCTTC
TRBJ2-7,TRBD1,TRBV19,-,CASSLEGAGEQYF,TGTGCCAGTAGTCTCGAGGGGGCTGGCGAGCAGTACTTC
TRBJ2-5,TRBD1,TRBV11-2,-,CASSRGQGAETQYF,TGTGCCAGCAGTCGAGGACAGGGAGCAGAGACCCAGTACTTC
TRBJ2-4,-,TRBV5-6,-,CASSLEGRGNIQYF,TGTGCCAGCAGCTTGGAGGGCAGGGGAAACATTCAGTACTTC
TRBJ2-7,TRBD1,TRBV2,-,CASRGQGHEQYF,TGTGCCAGCAGGGGACAGGGCCACGAGCAGTACTTC